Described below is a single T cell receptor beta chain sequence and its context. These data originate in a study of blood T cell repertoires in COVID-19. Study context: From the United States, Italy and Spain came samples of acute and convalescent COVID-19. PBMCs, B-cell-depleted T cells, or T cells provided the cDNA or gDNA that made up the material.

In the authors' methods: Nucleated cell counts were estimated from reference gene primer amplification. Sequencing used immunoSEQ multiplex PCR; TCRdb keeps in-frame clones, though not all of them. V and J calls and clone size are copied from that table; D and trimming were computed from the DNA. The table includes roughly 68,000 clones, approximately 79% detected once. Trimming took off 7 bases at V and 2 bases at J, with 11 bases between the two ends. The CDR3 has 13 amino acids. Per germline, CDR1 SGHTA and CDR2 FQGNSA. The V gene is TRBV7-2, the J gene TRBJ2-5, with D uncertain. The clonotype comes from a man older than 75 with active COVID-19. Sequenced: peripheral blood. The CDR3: CASTKVQQETQYF. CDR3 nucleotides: TGTGCCAGCACTAAAGTACAGCAAGAGACCCAGTACTTC. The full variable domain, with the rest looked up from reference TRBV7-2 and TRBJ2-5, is GAGVSQSPSNKVTEKGKDVELRCDPISGHTALYWYRQSLGQGLEFLIYFQGNSAPDKSGLPSDRFSAERTGGSVSTLTIQRTQQEDSAVYLCASTKVQQETQYFGPGTRLLVL.